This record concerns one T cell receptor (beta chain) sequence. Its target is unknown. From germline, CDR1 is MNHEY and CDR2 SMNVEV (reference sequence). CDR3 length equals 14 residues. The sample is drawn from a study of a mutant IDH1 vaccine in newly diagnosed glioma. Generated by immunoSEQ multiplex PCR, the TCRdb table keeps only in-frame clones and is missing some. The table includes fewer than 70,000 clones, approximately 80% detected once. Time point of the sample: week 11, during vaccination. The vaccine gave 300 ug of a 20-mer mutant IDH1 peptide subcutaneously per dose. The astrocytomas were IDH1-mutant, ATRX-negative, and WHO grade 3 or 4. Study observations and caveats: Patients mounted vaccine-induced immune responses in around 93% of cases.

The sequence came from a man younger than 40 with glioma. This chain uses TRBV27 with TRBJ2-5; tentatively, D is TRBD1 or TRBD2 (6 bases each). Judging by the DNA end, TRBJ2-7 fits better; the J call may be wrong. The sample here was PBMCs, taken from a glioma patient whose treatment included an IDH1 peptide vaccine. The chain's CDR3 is CASSLRTGRHEQYF. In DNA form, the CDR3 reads TGTGCCAGCAGTTTACGTACAGGGAGGCACGAGCAGTACTTC.